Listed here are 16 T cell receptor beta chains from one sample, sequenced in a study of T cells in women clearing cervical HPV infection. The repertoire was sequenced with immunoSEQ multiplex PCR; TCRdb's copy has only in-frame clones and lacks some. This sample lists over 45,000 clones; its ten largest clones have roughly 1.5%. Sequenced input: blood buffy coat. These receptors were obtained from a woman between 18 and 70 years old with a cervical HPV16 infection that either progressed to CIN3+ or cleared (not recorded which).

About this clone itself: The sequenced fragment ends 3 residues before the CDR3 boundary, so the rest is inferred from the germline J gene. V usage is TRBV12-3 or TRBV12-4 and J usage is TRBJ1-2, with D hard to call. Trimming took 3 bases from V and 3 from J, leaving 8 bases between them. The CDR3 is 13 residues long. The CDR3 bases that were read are TGTGCCAGCAGTTTTAGTGTTGACTATGGC. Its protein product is CASSFSVDYG. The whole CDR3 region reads CASSFSVDYGYTF.

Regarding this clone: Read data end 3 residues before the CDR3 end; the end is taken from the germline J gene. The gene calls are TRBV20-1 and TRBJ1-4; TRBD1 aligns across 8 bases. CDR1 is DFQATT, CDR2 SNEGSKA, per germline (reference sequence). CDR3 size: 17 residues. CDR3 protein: CSAYSFTPQGALRELFF. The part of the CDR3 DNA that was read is TGCAGTGCCTACTCATTTACCCCCCAGGGGGCGCTTAGGGAA.

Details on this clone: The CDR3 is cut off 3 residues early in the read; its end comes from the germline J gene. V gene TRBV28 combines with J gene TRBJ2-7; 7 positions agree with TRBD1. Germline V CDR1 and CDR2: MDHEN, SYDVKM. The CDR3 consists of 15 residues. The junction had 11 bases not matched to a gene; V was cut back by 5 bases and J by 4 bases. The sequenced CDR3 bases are TGTGCCAGCAGTCCCCCCAGGGGGATCGGGTACGAG. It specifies CASSPPRGIGYE. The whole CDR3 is CASSPPRGIGYEQYF.

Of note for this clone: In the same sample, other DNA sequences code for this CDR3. The CDR3: CSARFYTGVNSPLHF. The part of the CDR3 DNA that was read is TGCAGTGCTAGATTCTATACCGGGGTCAATTCACCC. This chain uses TRBV20-1 with TRBJ1-6; D not certain. The CDR3 end falls 3 residues outside the read, so it is completed with the germline J gene. Germline-derived CDR1 and CDR2 are DFQATT and SNEGSKA (reference sequence). V shed 2 bases and J shed 7 bases, with 15 bases lying between them. The CDR3 covers 15 residues.

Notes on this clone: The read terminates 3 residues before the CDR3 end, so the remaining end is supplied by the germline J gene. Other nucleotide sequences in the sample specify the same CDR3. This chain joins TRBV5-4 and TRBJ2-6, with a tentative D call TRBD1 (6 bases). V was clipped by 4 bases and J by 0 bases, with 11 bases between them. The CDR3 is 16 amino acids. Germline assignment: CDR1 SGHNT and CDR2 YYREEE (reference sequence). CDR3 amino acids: CASSEGHSSGANVLTF. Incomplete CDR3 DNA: TGTGCCAGCAGCGAGGGACACAGCTCTGGGGCCAACGTC.

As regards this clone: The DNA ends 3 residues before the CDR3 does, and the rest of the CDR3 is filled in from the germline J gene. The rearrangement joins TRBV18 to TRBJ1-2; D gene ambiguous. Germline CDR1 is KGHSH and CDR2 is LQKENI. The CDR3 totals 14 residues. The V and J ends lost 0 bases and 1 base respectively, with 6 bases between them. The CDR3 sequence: CASSPPAFNYGYTF. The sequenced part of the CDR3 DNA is TGTGCCAGCTCACCACCAGCCTTTAACTATGGC.

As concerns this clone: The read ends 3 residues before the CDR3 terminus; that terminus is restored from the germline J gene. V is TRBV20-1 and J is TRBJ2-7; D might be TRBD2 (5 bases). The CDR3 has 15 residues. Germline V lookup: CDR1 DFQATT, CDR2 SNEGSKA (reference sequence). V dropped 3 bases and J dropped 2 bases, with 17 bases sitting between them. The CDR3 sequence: CSASGEAGLAYEQYF. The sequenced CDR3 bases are TGCAGTGCTAGTGGCGAGGCAGGACTCGCCTACGAG.

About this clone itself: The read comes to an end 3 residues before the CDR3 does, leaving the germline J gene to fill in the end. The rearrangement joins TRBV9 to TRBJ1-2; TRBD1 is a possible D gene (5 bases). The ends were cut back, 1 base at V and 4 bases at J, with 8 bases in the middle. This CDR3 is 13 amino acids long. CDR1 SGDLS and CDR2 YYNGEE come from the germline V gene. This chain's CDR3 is CASSVQDTYGYTF. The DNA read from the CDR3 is TGTGCCAGCAGCGTACAGGACACCTATGGC.

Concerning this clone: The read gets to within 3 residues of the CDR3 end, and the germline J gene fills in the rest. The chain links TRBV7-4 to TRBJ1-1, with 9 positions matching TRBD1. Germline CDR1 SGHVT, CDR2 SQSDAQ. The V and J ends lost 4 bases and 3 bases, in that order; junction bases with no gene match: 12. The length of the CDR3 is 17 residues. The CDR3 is CASSCYYSGQGDTEAFF. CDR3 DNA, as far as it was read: TGTGCCAGCAGCTGCTACTACTCGGGACAGGGAGACACTGAA.

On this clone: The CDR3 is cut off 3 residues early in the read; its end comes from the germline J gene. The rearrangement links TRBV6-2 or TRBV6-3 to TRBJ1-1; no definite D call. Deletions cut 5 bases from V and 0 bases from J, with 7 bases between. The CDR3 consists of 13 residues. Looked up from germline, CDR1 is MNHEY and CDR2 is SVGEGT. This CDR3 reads CASSRAVNTEAFF. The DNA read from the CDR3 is TGTGCCAGCAGTCGCGCTGTGAACACTGAA.

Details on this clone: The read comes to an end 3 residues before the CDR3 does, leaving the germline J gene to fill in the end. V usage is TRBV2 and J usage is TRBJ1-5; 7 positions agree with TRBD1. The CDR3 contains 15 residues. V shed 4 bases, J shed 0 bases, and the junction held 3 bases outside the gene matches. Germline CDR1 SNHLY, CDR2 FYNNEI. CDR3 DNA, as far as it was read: TGTGCCAGCAGTGGCGGGACAGTTAGCAATCAGCCC. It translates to CASSGGTVSNQP. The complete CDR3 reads CASSGGTVSNQPQHF.

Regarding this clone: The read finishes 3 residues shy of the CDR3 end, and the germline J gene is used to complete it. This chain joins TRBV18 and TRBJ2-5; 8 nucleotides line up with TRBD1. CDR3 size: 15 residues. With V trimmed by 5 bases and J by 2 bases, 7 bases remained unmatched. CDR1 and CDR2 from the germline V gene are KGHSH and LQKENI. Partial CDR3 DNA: TGTGCCAGCTCAAAGCCAGGGGGCCAGCAAGAGACC. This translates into CASSKPGGQQET. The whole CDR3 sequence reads CASSKPGGQQETQYF.

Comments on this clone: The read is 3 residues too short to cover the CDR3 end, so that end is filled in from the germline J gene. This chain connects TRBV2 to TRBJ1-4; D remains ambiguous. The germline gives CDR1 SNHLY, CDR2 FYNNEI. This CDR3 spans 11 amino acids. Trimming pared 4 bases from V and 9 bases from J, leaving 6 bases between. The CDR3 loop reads CASSVEKKLFF. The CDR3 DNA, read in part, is TGTGCCAGCAGTGTAGAGAAAAAA.

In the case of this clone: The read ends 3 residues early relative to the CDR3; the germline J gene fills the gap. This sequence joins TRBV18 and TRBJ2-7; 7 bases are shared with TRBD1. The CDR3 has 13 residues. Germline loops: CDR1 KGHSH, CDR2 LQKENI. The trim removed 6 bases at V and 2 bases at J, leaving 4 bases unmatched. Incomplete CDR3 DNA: TGTGCCAGCTCCGGACAGGCCCCCTACGAG. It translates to CASSGQAPYE. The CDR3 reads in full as CASSGQAPYEQYF.

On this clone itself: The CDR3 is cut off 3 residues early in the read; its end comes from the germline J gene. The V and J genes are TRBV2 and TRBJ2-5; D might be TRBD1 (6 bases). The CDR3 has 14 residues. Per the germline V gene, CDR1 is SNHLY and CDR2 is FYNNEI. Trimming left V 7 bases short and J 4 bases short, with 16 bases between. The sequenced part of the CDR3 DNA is TGTGCCAGCATAGACTGGTCAGGGGTAGAGACC. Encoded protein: CASIDWSGVET. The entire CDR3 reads CASIDWSGVETQYF.

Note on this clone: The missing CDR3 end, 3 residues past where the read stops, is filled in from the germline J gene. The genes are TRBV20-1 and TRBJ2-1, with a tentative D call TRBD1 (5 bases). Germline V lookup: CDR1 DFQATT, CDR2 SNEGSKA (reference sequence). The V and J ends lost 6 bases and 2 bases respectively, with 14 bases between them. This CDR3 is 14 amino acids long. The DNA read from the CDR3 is TGCAGTGCCAGGGCCCCCACCGCCTACAATGAG. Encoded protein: CSARAPTAYNE. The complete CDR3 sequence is CSARAPTAYNEQFF.